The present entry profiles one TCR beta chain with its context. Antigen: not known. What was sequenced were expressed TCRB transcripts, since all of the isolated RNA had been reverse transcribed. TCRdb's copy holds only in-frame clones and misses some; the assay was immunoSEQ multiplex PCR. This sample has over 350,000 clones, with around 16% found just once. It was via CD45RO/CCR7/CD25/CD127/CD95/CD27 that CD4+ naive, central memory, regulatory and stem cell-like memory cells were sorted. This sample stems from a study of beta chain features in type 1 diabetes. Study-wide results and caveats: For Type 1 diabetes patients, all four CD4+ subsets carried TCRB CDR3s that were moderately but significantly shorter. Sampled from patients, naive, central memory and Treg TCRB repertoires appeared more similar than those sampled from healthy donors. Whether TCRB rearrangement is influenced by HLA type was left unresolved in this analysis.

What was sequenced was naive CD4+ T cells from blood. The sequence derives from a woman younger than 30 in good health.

The CDR3 sequence is CASSLSGGFPSGVGETQYF. The CDR3 nucleotides are TGTGCCAGCAGTTTATCAGGAGGGTTCCCCTCCGGGGTGGGGGAGACCCAGTACTTC. The chain links TRBV27 to TRBJ2-5; tentatively, D is TRBD2 (6 bases). CDR1 is MNHEY, CDR2 SMNVEV, per germline (reference sequence). This CDR3 region has 19 residues. V shed 0 bases and J shed 5 bases, with 25 bases lying between them.